Reported below is one T cell receptor (beta chain). The target of this receptor is not known. Base qualities are not provided; no much larger clone lies one nucleotide away. A distance of 10 bases separates the germline ends of V and J, which lose 5 bases and 0 bases respectively. The CDR3 contains 14 residues, cysteine and phenylalanine counted. The entry retains the CDR3 DNA only, 42 bases that are in frame from base 1. CDR1 and CDR2, looked up from the germline V gene, are SGHRS and YFSETQ. From each donor, a single peripheral blood sample of around 0.12 L on average was drawn into heparinised tubes. Naive, central memory, regulatory and stem cell-like memory CD4+ T cells were sorted on a BD FACSAria II using a panel including CD45RO, CCR7, CD25, CD127, CD95 and CD27. All sorted populations exceeded 98% purity. PBMCs were separated immediately by Lymphoprep density gradient centrifugation and were stained directly, without being cultured. Samples were stained and sorted in pairs, with one healthy donor and one patient per experiment, so that batch effects were minimized.

This entry is derived from a study of beta chain features in type 1 diabetes (dated by TCRdb to 2016 to 2019). With regard to the full study: Patients and healthy donors did not differ in mean age, gender distribution, total cell number or subset yield. A total of 85 million to 110 million sorted cells were examined across all samples, and RNA yield correlated strongly with the number of cells per subset. The study compared the TCRB repertoires of sorted circulating CD4+ T cell subsets in recently diagnosed type 1 diabetes patients with those in matched healthy donors. Whereas all 28 donors provided naive and central memory subsets, regulatory and stem cell-like memory subsets were isolated from just 8 patients and roughly eight healthy donors. What the study reported, not specific to this receptor: The naive, central memory and regulatory TCRB repertoires appeared to resemble one another more closely among patients than among healthy donors. Because small numbers of individuals were included in the HLA sub-analyses, any influence of HLA type on TCRB rearrangement was left unresolved. A moderate but significant shortening of TCRB CDR3 length was observed in type 1 diabetes patients in all four CD4+ subsets. At VDJ recombination sites, type 1 diabetes patients had fewer insertions and more deleted nucleotides, which implies abnormalities in thymic rearrangement. Shorter templates might have been favored by PCR, but patient and control samples were amplified and corrected together, so both groups would have been affected equally by any skew. Because cDNA was sequenced instead of genomic DNA, activated cells with high expression could be over-represented, although the groups did not differ in activation or CD3 levels.

The High Capacity cDNA Reverse Transcription Kit was used to reverse transcribe all of the isolated RNA, meaning that expressed TCRB transcripts were what got sequenced. Deep immunoSEQ sequencing was performed on naive, central memory and regulatory T cell samples, with an average of about 3.57 million total reads per sample. Sorted cells were lysed in RLT buffer and RNA was extracted with DNase-treated RNeasy Micro or Mini kits, depending on cell number. To prevent cross-contamination, every cell subset was processed on its own, while patient and healthy donor samples were processed together. Using the immunoSEQ multiplex PCR, TCRB sequences were amplified from cDNA into 87-bp fragments spanning the CDR3 region. Sequencing of the amplicons was done on the Illumina HiSeq platform. The paper's data handling went like this. Synthetic template baselines were used to correct PCR bias computationally, reads within Hamming distance 2 were collapsed together, and singletons that could not be merged were discarded. By aligning reads against IMGT, V, D and J genes, CDR3 length, and insertions or deletions at six rearrangement sites were assigned. Clonotype counts were normalized to sorted cell number within each subset before computing true diversity and Gini coefficients with the tcR R package. The overlap coefficient, calculated on TCRB nucleotide sequences, was used to measure repertoire sharing. The clones in this table, taken by TCRdb from immuneACCESS, are in-frame only. Not every clone is retained; where verified, under half of the shortfall comes from an unresolved V gene, and the cause of the rest is unknown. V, J and clone size were drawn from that table, and D and trimming were deduced from the DNA. In this sample the table shows about 320,000 clones, 14% of which occur a single time. The top ten clones comprise approximately 6.7% of the sample.

This clonotype was obtained from a man in his thirties or forties in good health. The chain employs TRBV5-1 and TRBJ2-3; the D gene is tentatively TRBD1 or TRBD2, each matching 5 bases. The sample consisted of central memory CD4+ T cells from blood. At the DNA level, the sequence is TGCGCCAGCAGTTGGGGACGCAGCACAGATACGCAGTATTTT. This is translated as CASSWGRSTDTQYF.